This T cell receptor beta chain was found in a study of a mutant IDH1 vaccine in newly diagnosed glioma (dated by TCRdb to the early 2020s). With regard to the full study: Of the approximately 34 treated patients, 62.5% were male and about 40% were female, and a mean age of around 40 years was recorded. Before enrollment, most patients had been given radiochemotherapy with temozolomide as standard therapy, while the rest had received either radiotherapy alone or temozolomide alone. Peripheral blood was collected at six visits: V03 (baseline), V05, V07, V10, V12 and V13. Longitudinal TCRB deep sequencing was performed for roughly 25 treated patients wherever samples were available for exploratory analyses. Results and caveats for the whole study, not just this receptor: Pseudoprogression seemed to be unrelated to changes in the top peripheral T cell clonotypes found by TCRB sequencing. Immune responses induced by the vaccine were seen in roughly 92% of patients across multiple MHC alleles. Selection of PBMC samples for TCRB deep sequencing was based on availability. The authors noted that analyses of patient blood samples could not be reproduced because of sample limitations.

Libraries were made using the immunoSEQ multiplex PCR assay. Rearranged TCR beta chain sequences were amplified with the hsTCRB Kit following the manufacturer's protocol. TCRB libraries were sequenced on an Illumina MiSeq. Concerning the study's data processing: Demultiplexing, trimming and gene mapping were performed with the kit vendor's proprietary platform. TCRdb stores this immuneACCESS table with in-frame sequences only. Part of the clones is absent; in the studies checked, under half of the shortfall reflects unresolved V genes, and no reason is known for the rest. The V and J calls and clone size are taken from that table; D and trimming were inferred from the DNA. The sample table contains some 90,000 clones; only one count was recorded for roughly 82% of them. Jointly, the top ten make up about 5.6% of the sample. Comment on this clone: No cognate antigen has been identified for it. Base qualities are missing; no much larger clone stands one base away.

This specimen's time point label, per the study, means: baseline, week 1 (first vaccination visit). The treatment or condition label, as the study defines it: pre-vaccination baseline after standard-of-care therapy. Donors had newly diagnosed WHO grade 3 or 4 IDH1-mutant astrocytomas with loss of nuclear ATRX. The samples were drawn from NOA16, a multicentre, single-arm, open-label phase I trial in Germany that tested a mutant IDH1 peptide vaccine in humans for the first time. Visit V03 blood draws served as the baseline sample for immunogenicity testing. The DNeasy Blood and Tissue Kit was used to extract genomic DNA from EDTA blood for TCRB sequencing. This sequence was found in a man aged 40-55 years with glioma. Some clones in this sample may be carry-over from other donors' samples. Here the sequenced sample was PBMCs, taken from a glioma patient treated with radiotherapy, temozolomide or both.

The nucleotide sequence reads TGTGCCATCAGTGAACGACAGGGGGGGGAAAAACTGTTTTTT. Its translation is CAISERQGGEKLFF. The chain is encoded by TRBV10-3 joined to TRBJ1-4; 9 central bases correspond to TRBD1. Trimming takes 3 bases off V and 8 bases off J; junction bases not matched to a gene: 4. Taken from cysteine to phenylalanine, the CDR3 has 14 residues. CDR3 DNA only is kept here, 42 bases in frame from base 1. Per the germline V gene, ENHRY is the CDR1 and SYGVKD is the CDR2.